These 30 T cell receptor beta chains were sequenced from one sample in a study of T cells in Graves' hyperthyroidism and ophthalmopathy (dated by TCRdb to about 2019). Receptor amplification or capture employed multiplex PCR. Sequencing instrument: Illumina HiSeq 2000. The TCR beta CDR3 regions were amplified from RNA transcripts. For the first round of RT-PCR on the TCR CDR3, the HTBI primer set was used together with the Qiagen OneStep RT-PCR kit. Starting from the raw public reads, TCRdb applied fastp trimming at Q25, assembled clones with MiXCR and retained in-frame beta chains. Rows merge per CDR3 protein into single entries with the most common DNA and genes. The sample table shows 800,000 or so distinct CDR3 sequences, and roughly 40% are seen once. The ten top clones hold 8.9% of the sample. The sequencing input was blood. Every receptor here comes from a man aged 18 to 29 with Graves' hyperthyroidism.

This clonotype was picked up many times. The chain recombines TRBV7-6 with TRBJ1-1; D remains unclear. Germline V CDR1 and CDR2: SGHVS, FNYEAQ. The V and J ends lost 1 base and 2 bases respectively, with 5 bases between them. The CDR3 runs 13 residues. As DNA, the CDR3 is TGTGCCAGCAGCTTAGAAAGCAACACTGAAGCTTTCTTT. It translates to CASSLESNTEAFF.

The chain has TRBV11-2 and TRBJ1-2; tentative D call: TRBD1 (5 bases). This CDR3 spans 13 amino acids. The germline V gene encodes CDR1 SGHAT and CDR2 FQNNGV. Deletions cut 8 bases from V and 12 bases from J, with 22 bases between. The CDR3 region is CASHQTREGRNTF. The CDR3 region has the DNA TGTGCCAGCCACCAGACCAGGGAAGGGAGAAACACCTTC. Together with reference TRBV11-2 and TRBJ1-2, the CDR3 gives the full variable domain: EAGVAQSPRYKIIEKRQSVAFWCNPISGHATLYWYQQILGQGPKLLIQFQNNGVVDDSQLPKDRFSAERLKGVDSTLKIQPAKLEDSAVYLCASHQTREGRNTFGSGTRLTVV.

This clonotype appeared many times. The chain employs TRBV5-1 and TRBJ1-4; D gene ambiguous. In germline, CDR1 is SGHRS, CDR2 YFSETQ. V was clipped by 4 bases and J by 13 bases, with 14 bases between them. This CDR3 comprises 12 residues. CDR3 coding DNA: TGCGCCAGCAGCGATTCGACGCGGCTACTGTTTTTT. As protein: CASSDSTRLLFF.

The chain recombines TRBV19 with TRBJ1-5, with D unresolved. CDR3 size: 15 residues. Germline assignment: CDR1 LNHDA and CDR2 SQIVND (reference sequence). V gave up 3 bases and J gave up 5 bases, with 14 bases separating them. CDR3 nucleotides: TGTGCCAGTAGTATCTTGGGAGTTGGGGATCAGCCCCAGCATTTT. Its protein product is CASSILGVGDQPQHF.

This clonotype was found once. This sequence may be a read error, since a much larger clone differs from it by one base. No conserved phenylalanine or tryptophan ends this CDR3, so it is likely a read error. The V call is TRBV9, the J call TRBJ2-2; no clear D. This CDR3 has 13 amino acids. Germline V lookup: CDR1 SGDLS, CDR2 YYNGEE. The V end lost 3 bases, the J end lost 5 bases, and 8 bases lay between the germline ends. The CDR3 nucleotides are TGTGCCAGCAGCGAAATGGGGACCGGGGAGCTGTTTTCT. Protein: CASSEMGTGELFS.

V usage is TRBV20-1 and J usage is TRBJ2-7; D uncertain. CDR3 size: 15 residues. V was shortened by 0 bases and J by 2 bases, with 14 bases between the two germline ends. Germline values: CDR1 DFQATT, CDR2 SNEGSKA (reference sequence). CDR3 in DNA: TGCAGTGCTAGAGATAAAAAAGGACGAGCCTACGAGCAGTACTTC. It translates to CSARDKKGRAYEQYF.

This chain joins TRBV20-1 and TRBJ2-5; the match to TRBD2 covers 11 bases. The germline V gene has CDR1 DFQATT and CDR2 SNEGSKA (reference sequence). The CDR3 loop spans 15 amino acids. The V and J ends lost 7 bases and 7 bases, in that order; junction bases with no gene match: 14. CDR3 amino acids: CSEGGGTSGPGTQYF. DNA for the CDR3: TGCAGTGAAGGGGGGGGGACTAGCGGCCCCGGGACCCAGTACTTC.

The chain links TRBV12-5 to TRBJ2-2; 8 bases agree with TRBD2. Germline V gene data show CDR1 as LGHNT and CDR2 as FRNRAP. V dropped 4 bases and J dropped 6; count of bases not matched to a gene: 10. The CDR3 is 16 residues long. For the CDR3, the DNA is TGTGCTAGTGGTTGGGGGACTAGTGACTTCGCCGGGGAGCTGTTTTTT. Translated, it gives CASGWGTSDFAGELFF.

CDR3 nucleotide sequence: TGTGCCAGTATCGCTCCAGGACAAAACTATGGCTACACCTTC. This gives the protein CASIAPGQNYGYTF. J is TRBJ1-2 and V is TRBV19; possible D gene TRBD1, 5 bases. Germline-derived CDR1 and CDR2 are LNHDA and SQIVND (reference sequence). V was trimmed by 7 bases and J by 2 bases, leaving 14 bases between them. This CDR3 has 14 amino acids.

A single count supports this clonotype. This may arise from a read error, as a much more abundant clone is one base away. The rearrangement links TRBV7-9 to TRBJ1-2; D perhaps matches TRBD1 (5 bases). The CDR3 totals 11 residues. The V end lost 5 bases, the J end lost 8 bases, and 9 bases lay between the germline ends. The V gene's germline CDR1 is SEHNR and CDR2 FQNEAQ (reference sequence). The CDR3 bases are TGTGCCAGCAGCAGCAGGGTGGGCTACACCTTC. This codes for CASSSRVGYTF.

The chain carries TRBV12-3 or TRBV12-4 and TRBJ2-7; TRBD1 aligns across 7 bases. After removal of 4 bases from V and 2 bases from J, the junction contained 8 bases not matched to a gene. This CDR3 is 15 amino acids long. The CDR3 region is CASSYSPGQTYEQYF. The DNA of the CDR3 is TGTGCCAGCAGTTACTCACCGGGACAGACCTACGAGCAGTACTTC.

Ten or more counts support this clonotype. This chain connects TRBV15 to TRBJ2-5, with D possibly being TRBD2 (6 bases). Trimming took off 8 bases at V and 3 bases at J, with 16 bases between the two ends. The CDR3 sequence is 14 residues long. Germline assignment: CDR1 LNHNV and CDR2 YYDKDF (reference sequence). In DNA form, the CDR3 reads TGTGCCACCCGGGGAGGTGGAGCGGAAGAGACCCAGTACTTC. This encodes CATRGGGAEETQYF.

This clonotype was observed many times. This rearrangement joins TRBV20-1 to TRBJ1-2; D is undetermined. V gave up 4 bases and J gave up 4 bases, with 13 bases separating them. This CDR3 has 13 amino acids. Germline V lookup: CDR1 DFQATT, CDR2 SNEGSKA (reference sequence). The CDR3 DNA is TGCAGTGCTATTGTGGTCAACCCCTATGGCTACACCTTC. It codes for CSAIVVNPYGYTF.

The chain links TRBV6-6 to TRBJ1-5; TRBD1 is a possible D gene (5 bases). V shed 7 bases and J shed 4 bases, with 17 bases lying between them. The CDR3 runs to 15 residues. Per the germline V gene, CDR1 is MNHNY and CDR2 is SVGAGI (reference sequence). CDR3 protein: CASTPGAGINQPQHF. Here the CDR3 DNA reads TGTGCCAGCACCCCTGGGGCAGGGATTAATCAGCCCCAGCATTTT.

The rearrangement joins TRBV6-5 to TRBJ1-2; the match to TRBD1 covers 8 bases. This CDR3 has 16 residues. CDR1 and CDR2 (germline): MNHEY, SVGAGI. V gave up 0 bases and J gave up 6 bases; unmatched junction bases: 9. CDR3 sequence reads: CASSYSGWTGKNGYTF. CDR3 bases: TGTGCCAGCAGTTACTCGGGTTGGACAGGGAAAAATGGCTACACCTTC.

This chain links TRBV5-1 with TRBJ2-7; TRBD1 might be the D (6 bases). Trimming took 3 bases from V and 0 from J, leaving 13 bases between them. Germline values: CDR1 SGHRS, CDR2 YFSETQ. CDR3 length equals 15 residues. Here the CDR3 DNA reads TGCGCCAGCAGCTACTTGGACAGCAGCTCCTACGAGCAGTACTTC. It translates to CASSYLDSSSYEQYF.

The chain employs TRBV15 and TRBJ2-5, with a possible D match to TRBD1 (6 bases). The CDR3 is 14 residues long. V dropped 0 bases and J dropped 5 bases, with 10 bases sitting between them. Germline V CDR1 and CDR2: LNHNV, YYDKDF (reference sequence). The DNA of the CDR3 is TGTGCCACCAGCAGAGACAGGGGCTACGAGACCCAGTACTTC. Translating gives CATSRDRGYETQYF.

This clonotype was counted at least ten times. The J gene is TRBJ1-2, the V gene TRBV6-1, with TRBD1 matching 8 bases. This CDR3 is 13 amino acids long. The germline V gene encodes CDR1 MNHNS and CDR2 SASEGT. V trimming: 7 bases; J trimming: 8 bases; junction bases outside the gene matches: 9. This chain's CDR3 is CASNIQGGGGYTF. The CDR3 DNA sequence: TGTGCCAGCAACATACAGGGGGGAGGAGGCTACACCTTC.

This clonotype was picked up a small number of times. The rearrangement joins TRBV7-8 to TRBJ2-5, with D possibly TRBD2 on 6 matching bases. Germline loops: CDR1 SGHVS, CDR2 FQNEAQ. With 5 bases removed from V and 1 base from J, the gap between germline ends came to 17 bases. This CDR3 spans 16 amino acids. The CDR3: CASSQLMASVQETQYF. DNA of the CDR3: TGTGCCAGCAGCCAACTGATGGCTAGCGTCCAAGAGACCCAGTACTTC.

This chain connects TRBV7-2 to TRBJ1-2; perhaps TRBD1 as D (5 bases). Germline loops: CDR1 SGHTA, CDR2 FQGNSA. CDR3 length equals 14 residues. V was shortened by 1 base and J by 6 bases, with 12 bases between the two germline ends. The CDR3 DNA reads TGTGCCAGCAGCTTAGAGTCCAGGGAGAATGGCTACACCTTC. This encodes CASSLESRENGYTF.

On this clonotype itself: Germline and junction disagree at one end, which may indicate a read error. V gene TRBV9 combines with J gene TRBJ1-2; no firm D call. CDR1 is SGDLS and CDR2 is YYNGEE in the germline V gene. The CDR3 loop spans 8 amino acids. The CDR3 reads CASSPCFF. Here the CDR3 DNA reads TGTGCCAGCAGCCCATGTTTCTTC.

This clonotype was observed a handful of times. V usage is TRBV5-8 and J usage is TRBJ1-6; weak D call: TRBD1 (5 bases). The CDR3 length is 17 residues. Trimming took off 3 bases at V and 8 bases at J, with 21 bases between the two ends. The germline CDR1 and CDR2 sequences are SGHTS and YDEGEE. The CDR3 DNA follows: TGTGCCAGCAGCTCCAACGGGAGGGGATTTGATGATTCACCCCTCCACTTT. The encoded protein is CASSSNGRGFDDSPLHF.

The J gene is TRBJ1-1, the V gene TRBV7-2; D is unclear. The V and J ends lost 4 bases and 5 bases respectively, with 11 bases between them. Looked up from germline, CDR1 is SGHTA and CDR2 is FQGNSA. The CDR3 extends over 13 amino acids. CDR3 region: CASSSSLTTEAFF. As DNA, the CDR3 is TGTGCCAGCAGCTCCAGCCTTACGACTGAAGCTTTCTTT.

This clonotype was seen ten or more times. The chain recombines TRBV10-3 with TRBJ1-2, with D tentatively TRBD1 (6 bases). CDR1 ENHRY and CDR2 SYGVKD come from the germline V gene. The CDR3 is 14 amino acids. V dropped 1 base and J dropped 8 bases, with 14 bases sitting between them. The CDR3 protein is CAISEYRDDFGYTF. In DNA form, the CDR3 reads TGTGCCATCAGTGAGTACAGGGACGACTTCGGCTACACCTTC.

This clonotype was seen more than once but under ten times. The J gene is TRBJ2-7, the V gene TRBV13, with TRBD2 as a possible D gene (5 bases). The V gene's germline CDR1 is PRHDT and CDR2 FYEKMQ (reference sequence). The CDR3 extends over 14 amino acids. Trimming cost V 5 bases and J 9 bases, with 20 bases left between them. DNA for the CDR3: TGTGCCAGCAGCCTACACGGTGGGCCACTAGGGCAGTACTTC. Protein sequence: CASSLHGGPLGQYF.

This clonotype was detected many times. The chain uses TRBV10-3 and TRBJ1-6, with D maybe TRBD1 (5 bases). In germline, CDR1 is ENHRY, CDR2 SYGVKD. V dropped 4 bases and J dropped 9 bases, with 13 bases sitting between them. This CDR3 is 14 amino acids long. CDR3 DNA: TGTGCCATCAGTGCAGGGCAGGAAAGTTCACCCCTCCACTTT. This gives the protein CAISAGQESSPLHF.

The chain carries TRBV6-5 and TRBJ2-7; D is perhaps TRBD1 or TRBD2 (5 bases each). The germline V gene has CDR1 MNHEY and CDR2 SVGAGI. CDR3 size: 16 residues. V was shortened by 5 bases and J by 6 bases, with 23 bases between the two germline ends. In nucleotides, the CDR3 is TGTGCCAGCAGTGATAGGAGAGAGGGGCTTTGGGCCGAGCAGTACTTC. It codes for CASSDRREGLWAEQYF.

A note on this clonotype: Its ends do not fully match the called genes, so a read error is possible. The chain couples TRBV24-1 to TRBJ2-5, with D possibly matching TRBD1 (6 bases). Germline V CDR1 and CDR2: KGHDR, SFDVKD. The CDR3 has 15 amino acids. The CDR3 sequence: CASSLGEGQQETQYF. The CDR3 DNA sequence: TGTGCCAGCAGTTTAGGGGAAGGACAGCAAGAGACCCAGTACTTC.

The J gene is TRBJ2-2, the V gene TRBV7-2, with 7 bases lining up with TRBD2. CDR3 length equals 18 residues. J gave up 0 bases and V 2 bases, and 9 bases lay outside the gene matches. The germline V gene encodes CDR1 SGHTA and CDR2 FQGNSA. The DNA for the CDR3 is TGTGCCAGCAGCTTATGGTCTGGCGGGGGTGCGAACACCGGGGAGCTGTTTTTT. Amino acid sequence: CASSLWSGGGANTGELFF.

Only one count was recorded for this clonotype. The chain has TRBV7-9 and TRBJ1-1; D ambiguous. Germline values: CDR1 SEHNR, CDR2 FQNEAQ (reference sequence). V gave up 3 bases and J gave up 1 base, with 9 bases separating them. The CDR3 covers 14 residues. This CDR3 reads CASSLTQRNTEAFF. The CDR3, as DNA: TGTGCCAGCAGCTTGACACAGAGGAACACTGAAGCTTTCTTT. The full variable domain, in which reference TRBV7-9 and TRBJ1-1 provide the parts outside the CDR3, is DTGVSQNPRHKITKRGQNVTFRCDPISEHNRLYWYRQTLGQGPEFLTYFQNEAQLEKSRLLSDRFSAERPKGSFSTLEIQRTEQGDSAMYLCASSLTQRNTEAFFGQGTRLTVV.